The entry below describes one TCR beta chain. Its specificity is not known. The data derive from a study of shared clonotypes between healthy human individuals. For the study at large: For every donor, three CD4 naive, three CD4 memory, two CD8 naive and one CD8 memory plates were used.

Study-level findings and limits: The small donor group covered limited genetic and exposure diversity. Sharing across four donors was highest in naive CD4 (roughly 5%) and lowest in memory CD8 (around 0.4%). Tissues were not sampled, only blood, and their repertoires likely differ.

Trimming cost V 4 bases and J 5 bases, with 11 bases left between them. Per germline, CDR1 MNHEY and CDR2 SMNVEV (reference sequence). CDR3 size: 13 residues. TCRdb's copy holds only in-frame clones and misses some; the assay was immunoSEQ multiplex PCR. The top ten clones hold approximately 0.5% of a sample with approximately 1.1 million clones, around three quarters of them seen once. Sequenced: memory CD4+ T cells from PBMCs. Noted subset: CD45RA-negative fraction. The TCR sequence derives from a young man in good health. Some clones in this sample may be carry-over from other donors' samples. This chain connects TRBV27 to TRBJ2-5; no clear D. The CDR3 coding sequence is TGTGCCAGCAGTTCCCCCTCCAGGGAGACCCAGTACTTC. Protein sequence: CASSSPSRETQYF.